A selection of T cell receptor beta chains follows, all from one sample in a study of T cell responses to AZD1222 COVID-19 vaccine. Sequencing was performed with immunoSEQ multiplex PCR; in TCRdb, only in-frame clones are kept and a portion is missing. This sample carries some 80,000 clones, just under 90% of them seen once, and the ten largest clones take 5.7%. Specimen: peripheral blood, collected on day 0 of AZD1222 vaccination. The receptor source for this set is an adult in good health. Both conserved end residues are part of each CDR3. The order of the fields is clone size, J gene, V gene, D gene, CDR3 DNA, CDR3 protein. A D gene is named only where the DNA matches it firmly. Clone size appears in some rows only: once, few, many, or a class for an expanded clone.

abundance: .
j_gene: TRBJ1-1
v_gene: TRBV6-5
d_gene: .
CDR3nt: TGTGCCAGCAGGGACCAAGACAGGCCTGAAGCTTTCTTT
CDR3aa: CASRDQDRPEAFF

abundance: .
j_gene: TRBJ2-6
v_gene: TRBV27
d_gene: .
CDR3nt: TGTGCCAGCAGTCCACTCTCTGGGGCCAACGTCCTGACTTTC
CDR3aa: CASSPLSGANVLTF

abundance: .
j_gene: TRBJ1-2
v_gene: TRBV11-2
d_gene: .
CDR3nt: TGTGCCAGCAGCTCGGGACGGAACTATGGCTACACCTTC
CDR3aa: CASSSGRNYGYTF

abundance: .
j_gene: TRBJ1-1
v_gene: TRBV30
d_gene: .
CDR3nt: TGTGCCTGGAGTGTTCAACGAATGAACACTGAAGCTTTCTTT
CDR3aa: CAWSVQRMNTEAFF

abundance: .
j_gene: TRBJ2-7
v_gene: TRBV7-3
d_gene: TRBD2
CDR3nt: TGTGCCAGCAGCCCCTATACTAGCGGGGGACTCTACGAGCAGTACTTC
CDR3aa: CASSPYTSGGLYEQYF

abundance: .
j_gene: TRBJ1-1
v_gene: TRBV29-1
d_gene: .
CDR3nt: TGCAGCGTTGAAAAAGGCCTGAACACTGAAGCTTTCTTT
CDR3aa: CSVEKGLNTEAFF

abundance: .
j_gene: TRBJ2-5
v_gene: TRBV28
d_gene: .
CDR3nt: TGTGCCAGCAGTCCTAACGGAGAGACCCAGTACTTC
CDR3aa: CASSPNGETQYF

abundance: .
j_gene: TRBJ2-7
v_gene: TRBV12-3/TRBV12-4
d_gene: .
CDR3nt: TGTGCCAGCAGGGGGGGCAGGGCCGAGCAGTACTTC
CDR3aa: CASRGGRAEQYF

abundance: .
j_gene: TRBJ2-3
v_gene: TRBV11-2
d_gene: TRBD2
CDR3nt: TGTGCCAGCAGCTTACAAGCGGGGGGGAGCACAGATACGCAGTATTTT
CDR3aa: CASSLQAGGSTDTQYF

abundance: .
j_gene: TRBJ2-7
v_gene: TRBV7-2
d_gene: .
CDR3nt: TGTGCCAGCAGCTTAGGGGTCGATGGCCGGGCCTTTATCTACGAGCAGTACTTC
CDR3aa: CASSLGVDGRAFIYEQYF

abundance: .
j_gene: TRBJ1-2
v_gene: TRBV5-1
d_gene: .
CDR3nt: TGCGCCAGCAGCCCGAGGACAGTTGGGGATGGCTACACCTTC
CDR3aa: CASSPRTVGDGYTF

abundance: .
j_gene: TRBJ2-1
v_gene: TRBV3-1/TRBV3-2
d_gene: TRBD1
CDR3nt: TGTGCCAGCAGCCACCCGGGACAGGGGATCCATGAGCAGTTCTTC
CDR3aa: CASSHPGQGIHEQFF

abundance: .
j_gene: TRBJ2-7
v_gene: TRBV4-1
d_gene: TRBD2
CDR3nt: TGCGCCAGCAGCCAGACCGTGGGACTAGCGGGGGACGAGCAGTACTTC
CDR3aa: CASSQTVGLAGDEQYF

abundance: .
j_gene: TRBJ1-1
v_gene: TRBV7-2
d_gene: .
CDR3nt: TGTGCCAGCAGCAGCCGTGAGTCGCCCACTGAAGCTTTCTTT
CDR3aa: CASSSRESPTEAFF

abundance: .
j_gene: TRBJ2-1
v_gene: TRBV7-3
d_gene: .
CDR3nt: TGTGCCAGCAGTGAGGGGTCCGCCTCCTACAATGAGCAGTTCTTC
CDR3aa: CASSEGSASYNEQFF

abundance: .
j_gene: TRBJ1-2
v_gene: TRBV2
d_gene: .
CDR3nt: TGTGCCAGCAGTGGAGACCGAGCGATACGTGGCTACACCTTC
CDR3aa: CASSGDRAIRGYTF

abundance: .
j_gene: TRBJ1-3
v_gene: TRBV4-2
d_gene: .
CDR3nt: TGTGCCAGCAGCCAAGAAGACAGCTCTGGAAACACCATATATTTT
CDR3aa: CASSQEDSSGNTIYF

abundance: .
j_gene: TRBJ1-2
v_gene: TRBV28
d_gene: .
CDR3nt: TGTGCCAGCAGATTAACACCTACGGGAGGTGGCTACACCTTC
CDR3aa: CASRLTPTGGGYTF

abundance: .
j_gene: TRBJ2-3
v_gene: TRBV9
d_gene: TRBD2
CDR3nt: TGTGCCAGCAGCGTGTTAAGCGGGGGCACAGATACGCAGTATTTT
CDR3aa: CASSVLSGGTDTQYF

abundance: .
j_gene: TRBJ2-3
v_gene: TRBV9
d_gene: .
CDR3nt: TGTGCCAGCAGCTCTCCCTCTAGCACAGATACGCAGTATTTT
CDR3aa: CASSSPSSTDTQYF

abundance: .
j_gene: TRBJ1-5
v_gene: TRBV28
d_gene: .
CDR3nt: TGTGCCAGCAGTTTATCGGGCTTTCATAGCAATCAGCCCCAGCATTTT
CDR3aa: CASSLSGFHSNQPQHF

abundance: .
j_gene: TRBJ2-5
v_gene: TRBV6-2/TRBV6-3
d_gene: .
CDR3nt: TGTGCCAGCAGTTACAGGCAGCTCCAAGAGACCCAGTACTTC
CDR3aa: CASSYRQLQETQYF

abundance: .
j_gene: TRBJ1-6
v_gene: TRBV7-9
d_gene: .
CDR3nt: TGTGCCAGCAGCTTAGACGTGTATTATAATTCACCCCTCCACTTT
CDR3aa: CASSLDVYYNSPLHF

abundance: .
j_gene: TRBJ1-6
v_gene: TRBV18
d_gene: .
CDR3nt: TGTGCCAGCTCACCCGAACCGGGGAATAATTCACCCCTCCACTTT
CDR3aa: CASSPEPGNNSPLHF

abundance: .
j_gene: TRBJ2-3
v_gene: TRBV28
d_gene: .
CDR3nt: TGTGCCAGCAGTTTTGGCGGACTGGCAGATACGCAGTATTTT
CDR3aa: CASSFGGLADTQYF

abundance: .
j_gene: TRBJ1-2
v_gene: TRBV7-9
d_gene: .
CDR3nt: TGTGCCAGCAGCTTAGACAGGGTGAACTATGGCTACACCTTC
CDR3aa: CASSLDRVNYGYTF

abundance: once
j_gene: TRBJ1-6
v_gene: TRBV6-5
d_gene: .
CDR3nt: TGTGCCAGCAGTCAACCCACACAGGCACCCCTCCACTTT
CDR3aa: CASSQPTQAPLHF

abundance: .
j_gene: TRBJ2-1
v_gene: TRBV9
d_gene: .
CDR3nt: TGTGCCAGCTCGAGCGGAGCCTACAATGAGCAGTTCTTC
CDR3aa: CASSSGAYNEQFF

abundance: .
j_gene: TRBJ1-1
v_gene: TRBV6-6
d_gene: .
CDR3nt: TGTGCCAGCAGTTACTCGACAGTTTACACTGAAGCTTTCTTT
CDR3aa: CASSYSTVYTEAFF

abundance: .
j_gene: TRBJ2-1
v_gene: TRBV11-2
d_gene: .
CDR3nt: TGTGCCAGCAGCTTCGCCCGACGGACTCCGTCCAATGAGCAGTTCTTC
CDR3aa: CASSFARRTPSNEQFF

abundance: .
j_gene: TRBJ2-7
v_gene: TRBV27
d_gene: TRBD1
CDR3nt: TGTGCCAGCAGTTCAACTCCCGGGACAGGGCGATACGAGCAGTACTTC
CDR3aa: CASSSTPGTGRYEQYF

abundance: .
j_gene: TRBJ1-1
v_gene: TRBV29-1
d_gene: .
CDR3nt: TGCAGCGTTCGACAGATTCTGAACACTGAAGCTTTCTTT
CDR3aa: CSVRQILNTEAFF

abundance: .
j_gene: TRBJ2-3
v_gene: TRBV24-1
d_gene: .
CDR3nt: TGTGCCACCAGTGACCCGCGCCGGGTGTTGGGTACGCAGTATTTT
CDR3aa: CATSDPRRVLGTQYF

abundance: .
j_gene: TRBJ1-6
v_gene: TRBV5-4
d_gene: .
CDR3nt: TGTGCCAGCAGCTTGTTAGGGATCTATAATTCACCCCTCCACTTT
CDR3aa: CASSLLGIYNSPLHF

abundance: .
j_gene: TRBJ1-2
v_gene: TRBV6-6
d_gene: TRBD1
CDR3nt: TGTGCCAGCAGTCCCTCTGGGACAGATGTTGACTACACCTTC
CDR3aa: CASSPSGTDVDYTF

abundance: once
j_gene: TRBJ1-2
v_gene: TRBV7-9
d_gene: TRBD1
CDR3nt: TGTGCCAGCAGCTTAGGTAGTGACAGGGGCTATGGCTACACCTTC
CDR3aa: CASSLGSDRGYGYTF

abundance: .
j_gene: TRBJ1-1
v_gene: TRBV5-1
d_gene: TRBD1
CDR3nt: TGCGCCAGCAGACCCCGGGACAGGGGGCCAGGGAACACTGAAGCTTTCTTT
CDR3aa: CASRPRDRGPGNTEAFF

abundance: .
j_gene: TRBJ2-7
v_gene: TRBV28
d_gene: TRBD1
CDR3nt: TGTGCCAGCAGTTCGGGACAGGGCTACGAGCAGTACTTC
CDR3aa: CASSSGQGYEQYF

abundance: .
j_gene: TRBJ1-1
v_gene: TRBV15
d_gene: .
CDR3nt: TGTGCCACCAGCAGAGATCGGGGTTACACTGAAGCTTTCTTT
CDR3aa: CATSRDRGYTEAFF

abundance: .
j_gene: TRBJ1-2
v_gene: TRBV5-4
d_gene: .
CDR3nt: TGTGCCAGCAGCTTGGGGGGTGGAGGTGGGACTAACTATGGCTACACCTTC
CDR3aa: CASSLGGGGGTNYGYTF

abundance: .
j_gene: TRBJ2-1
v_gene: TRBV5-1
d_gene: TRBD2
CDR3nt: TGCGCCAGCAGCCGCAGGGCTAGCGGTTACAATGAGCAGTTCTTC
CDR3aa: CASSRRASGYNEQFF

abundance: .
j_gene: TRBJ1-6
v_gene: TRBV6-4
d_gene: TRBD1
CDR3nt: TGTGCCAGCAGTGACGGGACAGGGGGCTCACCCCTCCACTTT
CDR3aa: CASSDGTGGSPLHF

abundance: few
j_gene: TRBJ1-1
v_gene: TRBV27
d_gene: .
CDR3nt: TGTGCCAGCAGTCCGACCGGGGGGGCCTACCCGAACACTGAAGCTTTCTTT
CDR3aa: CASSPTGGAYPNTEAFF

abundance: .
j_gene: TRBJ2-3
v_gene: TRBV4-3
d_gene: TRBD2
CDR3nt: TGCGCCAGCAGCCAAAAGGGGCGCGGGGGGGCTCTCCCAGATACGCAGTATTTT
CDR3aa: CASSQKGRGGALPDTQYF

abundance: .
j_gene: TRBJ2-1
v_gene: TRBV29-1
d_gene: .
CDR3nt: TGCAGCGTTTGGCCCCGGACGGGGGGCCCGAGCTCCTACAATGAGCAGTTCTTC
CDR3aa: CSVWPRTGGPSSYNEQFF

abundance: .
j_gene: TRBJ1-2
v_gene: TRBV6-5
d_gene: .
CDR3nt: TGTGCCAGAGGAGGAGCTCCCTATGGCTACACCTTC
CDR3aa: CARGGAPYGYTF

abundance: .
j_gene: TRBJ2-3
v_gene: TRBV4-2
d_gene: TRBD2
CDR3nt: TGTGCCAGCAGCCACCCGGGGGAGCGGGGGGTTCGTAGTGGCACAGATACGCAGTATTTT
CDR3aa: CASSHPGERGVRSGTDTQYF

abundance: .
j_gene: TRBJ1-1
v_gene: TRBV30
d_gene: .
CDR3nt: TGTGCCTGGAGTGTACAAGGGAACACTGAAGCTTTCTTT
CDR3aa: CAWSVQGNTEAFF

abundance: .
j_gene: TRBJ2-1
v_gene: TRBV10-1
d_gene: .
CDR3nt: TGCGCCAGCAGTGAGCGAAACAGAGAGCAGTTCTTC
CDR3aa: CASSERNREQFF

abundance: once
j_gene: TRBJ2-7
v_gene: TRBV18
d_gene: TRBD1
CDR3nt: TGTGCCAGCTCACCGCAACGGGACAGGGGATCCGAGCAGTACTTC
CDR3aa: CASSPQRDRGSEQYF

abundance: .
j_gene: TRBJ1-5
v_gene: TRBV19
d_gene: .
CDR3nt: TGTGCCAGCGAAGGAACAAGGTCCCATTGGCCCCAGCATTTT
CDR3aa: CASEGTRSHWPQHF

abundance: .
j_gene: TRBJ2-3
v_gene: TRBV6-4
d_gene: .
CDR3nt: TGTGCCAGCAGTGACTCGACGGGCCTAGGGGCCGATACGCAGTATTTT
CDR3aa: CASSDSTGLGADTQYF

abundance: .
j_gene: TRBJ2-3
v_gene: TRBV5-8
d_gene: TRBD1
CDR3nt: TGTGCCAGCAGGAGGGGACAGCTACCTAGCACAGATACGCAGTATTTT
CDR3aa: CASRRGQLPSTDTQYF

abundance: .
j_gene: TRBJ2-7
v_gene: TRBV28
d_gene: TRBD1
CDR3nt: TGTGCCAGCAGTTTACCCACAGGGGTCTACGAGCAGTACTTC
CDR3aa: CASSLPTGVYEQYF

abundance: once
j_gene: TRBJ2-3
v_gene: TRBV4-3
d_gene: .
CDR3nt: TGCGCCAGCAGCCTCAGGGCCCTTGGACTGACAGATACGCAGTATTTT
CDR3aa: CASSLRALGLTDTQYF

abundance: .
j_gene: TRBJ1-1
v_gene: TRBV5-4
d_gene: .
CDR3nt: TGTGCCAGCAGCCGGGGAGGGGGGCTGGGGACTGAAGCTTTCTTT
CDR3aa: CASSRGGGLGTEAFF

abundance: few
j_gene: TRBJ1-2
v_gene: TRBV19
d_gene: TRBD1
CDR3nt: TGTGCCAGTAGGTTCGGACAGGGCGAGGGCTACACCTTC
CDR3aa: CASRFGQGEGYTF

abundance: .
j_gene: TRBJ2-1
v_gene: TRBV3-1/TRBV3-2
d_gene: .
CDR3nt: TGTGCCAGCAGCCAACCGGGGAGGAACTACAATGAGCAGTTCTTC
CDR3aa: CASSQPGRNYNEQFF

abundance: once
j_gene: TRBJ2-7
v_gene: TRBV6-6
d_gene: .
CDR3nt: TGTGCCAGCAGACCGACAGCCAGTAAGGAGCAGTACTTC
CDR3aa: CASRPTASKEQYF

abundance: once
j_gene: TRBJ1-1
v_gene: TRBV5-4
d_gene: TRBD1
CDR3nt: TGTGCCAGCAGCGTCCGGGACAGGGGTGGCGAAGCTTTCTTT
CDR3aa: CASSVRDRGGEAFF